These 3 T cell receptor beta chains originate from one sample sequenced in a study of blood T cell repertoires in COVID-19. Here immunoSEQ multiplex PCR was the method, and the copy in TCRdb shows in-frame clones only, minus some. The data contain some 22,000 clones, 86% of them singletons. Sequences were obtained from peripheral blood. These receptors were obtained from a woman of 80 years or more with acute or convalescent COVID-19.

The V call is TRBV30, the J call TRBJ1-1; D is ambiguous. Germline V lookup: CDR1 GTSNPN, CDR2 SVGIG (reference sequence). With 1 base removed from V and 4 bases from J, the gap between germline ends came to 10 bases. CDR3 length: 13 residues. The CDR3 here is CAWSAGSGTEAFF. The CDR3 coding sequence is TGTGCCTGGAGTGCGGGATCGGGCACTGAAGCTTTCTTT.

The chain joins TRBV5-6 to TRBJ1-5; TRBD1 aligns across 7 bases. J lost 7 bases, V lost 4 bases, and 14 bases had no gene match. Germline-derived CDR1 and CDR2 are SGHDT and YYEEEE. This CDR3 has 16 residues. CDR3 residues: CASSNSGTVGGQPQHF. The CDR3 bases are TGTGCCAGCAGCAATTCCGGGACAGTGGGTGGCCAGCCCCAGCATTTT.

The J gene is TRBJ1-6, the V gene TRBV12-3 or TRBV12-4; D may be TRBD1 (6 bases). CDR3 size: 12 residues. Trimming took 7 bases from V and 10 from J, leaving 11 bases between them. Here the CDR3 DNA reads TGTGCCAGCATGGGGGCCGGGTCACCCCTCCACTTT. It codes for CASMGAGSPLHF.